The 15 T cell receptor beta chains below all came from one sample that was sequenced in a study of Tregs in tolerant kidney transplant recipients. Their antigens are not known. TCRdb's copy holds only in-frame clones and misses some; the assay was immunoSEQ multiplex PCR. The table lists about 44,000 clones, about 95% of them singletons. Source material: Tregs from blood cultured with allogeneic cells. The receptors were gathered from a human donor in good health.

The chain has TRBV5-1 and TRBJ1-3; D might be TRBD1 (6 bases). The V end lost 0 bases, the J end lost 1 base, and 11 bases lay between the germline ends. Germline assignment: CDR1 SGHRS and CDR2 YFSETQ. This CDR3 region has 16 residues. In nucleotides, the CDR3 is TGCGCCAGCAGCTTGGGGACAGTTGGGTCTGGAAACACCATATATTTT. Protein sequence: CASSLGTVGSGNTIYF.

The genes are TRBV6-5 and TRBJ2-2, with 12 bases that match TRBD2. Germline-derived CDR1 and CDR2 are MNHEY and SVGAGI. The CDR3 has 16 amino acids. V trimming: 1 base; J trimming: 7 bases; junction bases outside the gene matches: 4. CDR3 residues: CASSYLLAGGNGELFF. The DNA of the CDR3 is TGTGCCAGCAGTTACTTGCTAGCGGGAGGGAACGGGGAGCTGTTTTTT.

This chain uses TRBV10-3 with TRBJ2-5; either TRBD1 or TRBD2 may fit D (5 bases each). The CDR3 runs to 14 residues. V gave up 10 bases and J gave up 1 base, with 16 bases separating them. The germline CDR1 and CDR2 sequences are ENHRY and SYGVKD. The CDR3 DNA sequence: TGTGCCACACTGAGTGGGGGAATCCAAGAGACCCAGTACTTC. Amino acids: CATLSGGIQETQYF.

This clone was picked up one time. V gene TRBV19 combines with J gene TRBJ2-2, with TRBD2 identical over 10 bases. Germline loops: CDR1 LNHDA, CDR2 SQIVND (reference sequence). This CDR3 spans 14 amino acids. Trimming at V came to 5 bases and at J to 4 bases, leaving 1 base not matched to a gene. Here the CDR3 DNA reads TGTGCCAGTAGTCGACTAGCGGGCACCGGGGAGCTGTTTTTT. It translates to CASSRLAGTGELFF.

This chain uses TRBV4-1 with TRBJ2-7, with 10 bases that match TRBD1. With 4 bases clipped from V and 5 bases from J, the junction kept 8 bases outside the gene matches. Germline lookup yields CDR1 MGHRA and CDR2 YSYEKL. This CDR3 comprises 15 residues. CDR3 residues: CASSLFPGQGNEQYF. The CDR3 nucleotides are TGCGCCAGCAGCCTTTTTCCGGGACAGGGGAACGAGCAGTACTTC.

The CDR3 spells CASSFSGGAYETQYF. CDR3 in DNA: TGCGCCAGCAGCTTTAGCGGGGGGGCCTATGAGACCCAGTACTTC. The chain couples TRBV5-1 to TRBJ2-5; TRBD2 agrees at 11 bases. Looked up from germline, CDR1 is SGHRS and CDR2 is YFSETQ. This CDR3 contains 15 residues. V lost 2 bases, J lost 5 bases, and 5 bases stayed unmatched. The variable domain in full, completed from reference TRBV5-1 and TRBJ2-5, reads KAGVTQTPRYLIKTRGQQVTLSCSPISGHRSVSWYQQTPGQGLQFLFEYFSETQRNKGNFPGRFSGRQFSNSRSEMNVSTLELGDSALYLCASSFSGGAYETQYFGPGTRLLVL.

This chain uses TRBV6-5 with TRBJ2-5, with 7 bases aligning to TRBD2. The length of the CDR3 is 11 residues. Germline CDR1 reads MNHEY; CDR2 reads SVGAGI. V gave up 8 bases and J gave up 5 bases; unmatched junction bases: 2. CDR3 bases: TGTGCCAGCCGGGGGGAGGAGACCCAGTACTTC. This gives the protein CASRGEETQYF.

The CDR3 DNA follows: TGTGCCAGCAGTGGTTTGCTGGTCACAGATACGCAGTATTTT. Its protein is CASSGLLVTDTQYF. The chain carries TRBV6-1 and TRBJ2-3; D remains unclear. Per germline, CDR1 MNHNS and CDR2 SASEGT. Trimming removed 4 bases from V and 2 bases from J, with 10 bases in between. This CDR3 has 14 amino acids.

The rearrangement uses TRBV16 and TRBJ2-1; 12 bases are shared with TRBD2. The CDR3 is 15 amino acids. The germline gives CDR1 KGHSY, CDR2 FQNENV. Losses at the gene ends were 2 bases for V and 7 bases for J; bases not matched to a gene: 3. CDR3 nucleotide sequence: TGTGCCAGCAGCCAAAGACTAGCGGGAGAGAATGAGCAGTTCTTC. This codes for CASSQRLAGENEQFF.

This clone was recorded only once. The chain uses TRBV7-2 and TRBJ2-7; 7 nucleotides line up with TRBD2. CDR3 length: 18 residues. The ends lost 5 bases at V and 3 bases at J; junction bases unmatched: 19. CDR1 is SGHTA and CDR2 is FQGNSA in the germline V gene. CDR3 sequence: CASSPPAGGRGTRYEQYF. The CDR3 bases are TGTGCCAGCAGCCCCCCGGCGGGCGGGCGGGGGACTCGCTACGAGCAGTACTTC.

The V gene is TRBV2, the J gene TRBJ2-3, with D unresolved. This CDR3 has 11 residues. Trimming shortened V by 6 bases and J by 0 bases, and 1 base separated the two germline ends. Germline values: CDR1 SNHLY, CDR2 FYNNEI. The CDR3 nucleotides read TGTGCCAGCAGGAGCACAGATACGCAGTATTTT. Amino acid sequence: CASRSTDTQYF.

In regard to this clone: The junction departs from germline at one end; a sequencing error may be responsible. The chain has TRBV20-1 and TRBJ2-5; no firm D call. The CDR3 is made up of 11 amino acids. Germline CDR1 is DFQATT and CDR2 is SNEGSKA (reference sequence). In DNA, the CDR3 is TGTGCCCCGGTGGGTCAAGAGACCCAGTACTTC. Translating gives CAPVGQETQYF.

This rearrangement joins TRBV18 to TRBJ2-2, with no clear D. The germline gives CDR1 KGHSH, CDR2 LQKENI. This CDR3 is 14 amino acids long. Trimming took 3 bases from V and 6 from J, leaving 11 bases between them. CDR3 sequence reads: CASSPIWAPGELFF. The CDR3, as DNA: TGTGCCAGCTCACCCATCTGGGCGCCCGGGGAGCTGTTTTTT. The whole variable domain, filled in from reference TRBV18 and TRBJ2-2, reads NAGVMQNPRHLVRRRGQEARLRCSPMKGHSHVYWYRQLPEEGLKFMVYLQKENIIDESGMPKERFSAEFPKEGPSILRIQQVVRGDSAAYFCASSPIWAPGELFFGEGSRLTVL.

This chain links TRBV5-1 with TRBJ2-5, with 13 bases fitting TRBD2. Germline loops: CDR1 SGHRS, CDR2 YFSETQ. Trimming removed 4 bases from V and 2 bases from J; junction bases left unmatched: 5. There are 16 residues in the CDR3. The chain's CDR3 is CASSRLAGGGQETQYF. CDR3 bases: TGCGCCAGCAGCAGACTAGCGGGGGGCGGTCAAGAGACCCAGTACTTC.

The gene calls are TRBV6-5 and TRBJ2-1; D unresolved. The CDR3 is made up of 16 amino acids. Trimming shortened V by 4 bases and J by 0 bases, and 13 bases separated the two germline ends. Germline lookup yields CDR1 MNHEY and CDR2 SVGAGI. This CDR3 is CASSFSHGRSYNEQFF. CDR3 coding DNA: TGTGCCAGCAGTTTTTCACACGGACGCTCCTACAATGAGCAGTTCTTC.